Each of the 20 T cell receptor beta chains below was sequenced from the same sample in a study of response to subunit inactivated influenza vaccine. TCRdb fed the RT-PCR reads into MiXCR, producing one record per CDR3 protein. Of 290,000 or so distinct CDR3 sequences in the sample, roughly 22% were seen once. This material consisted of PBMCs from blood, taken approximately 20 months after vaccination. All receptors come from a man between 50 and 69 years old who received an inactivated influenza vaccine.

This clonotype was seen a few times. The chain carries TRBV6-1 and TRBJ1-2; 9 bases agree with TRBD1. Losses at the gene ends were 5 bases for V and 4 bases for J; bases not matched to a gene: 5. This CDR3 is 14 amino acids long. Germline V gives CDR1 MNHNS, CDR2 SASEGT. The CDR3 DNA is TGTGCCAGCAGTAAAGGACAGGGGTTCTATGGCTACACCTTC. As protein: CASSKGQGFYGYTF.

This clonotype was counted only a few times. This chain connects TRBV7-9 to TRBJ1-1; 10 bases match TRBD1. J gave up 6 bases and V 5 bases, and 6 bases lay outside the gene matches. This CDR3 spans 14 amino acids. Germline V gives CDR1 SEHNR, CDR2 FQNEAQ (reference sequence). As DNA, the CDR3 is TGTGCCAGCAGCCCCCCCGGACAGGGGGCTGAAGCTTTCTTT. As protein: CASSPPGQGAEAFF.

The J gene is TRBJ2-7, the V gene TRBV20-1, with a tentative D call TRBD1 (7 bases). Germline loops: CDR1 DFQATT, CDR2 SNEGSKA (reference sequence). Trimming stripped 4 bases from V and 3 bases from J, with 19 bases between. This CDR3 spans 15 amino acids. CDR3: CSAKGGGGSRYEQYF. The CDR3 bases are TGCAGTGCTAAAGGGGGCGGAGGGAGTCGCTACGAGCAGTACTTC.

This clonotype was seen a handful of times. V gene TRBV6-5 combines with J gene TRBJ1-2; the match to TRBD1 covers 7 bases. From germline, CDR1 is MNHEY and CDR2 SVGAGI. Unmatched junction bases numbered 5, after V lost 2 bases and J lost 2 bases. The CDR3 runs to 15 residues. The CDR3 sequence: CASSYGEGANYGYTF. CDR3 in DNA: TGTGCCAGCAGTTACGGGGAGGGGGCCAACTATGGCTACACCTTC.

This clonotype came up a few times. The chain employs TRBV6-5 and TRBJ2-3; D is possibly TRBD2 (5 bases). Germline assignment: CDR1 MNHEY and CDR2 SVGAGI. CDR3 size: 16 residues. V was shortened by 0 bases and J by 2 bases, with 12 bases between the two germline ends. CDR3 amino acids: CASSYSTYGNTDTQYF. As DNA, the CDR3 is TGTGCCAGCAGTTACTCCACCTACGGGAACACAGATACGCAGTATTTT.

This clonotype was counted between two and nine times. The V and J genes are TRBV7-9 and TRBJ2-7; no definite D call. The CDR3 spans 14 residues. Germline V gene data show CDR1 as SEHNR and CDR2 as FQNEAQ (reference sequence). V was pared by 5 bases and J by 0 bases, with 11 bases between. This CDR3 is CASSQVGSSYEQYF. The CDR3 coding sequence is TGTGCCAGCAGCCAGGTGGGAAGCTCCTACGAGCAGTACTTC.

This clonotype was seen a few times. This rearrangement joins TRBV7-9 to TRBJ1-5; a weak D match, TRBD1 (6 bases). V gave up 1 base and J gave up 11 bases, with 9 bases separating them. In germline, CDR1 is SEHNR, CDR2 FQNEAQ (reference sequence). This CDR3 region has 12 residues. The CDR3 reads CASSLGGATQHF. In DNA, the CDR3 is TGTGCCAGCAGCTTAGGGGGGGCAACCCAGCATTTT. Together with reference TRBV7-9 and TRBJ1-5, the CDR3 gives the full variable domain: DTGVSQNPRHKITKRGQNVTFRCDPISEHNRLYWYRQTLGQGPEFLTYFQNEAQLEKSRLLSDRFSAERPKGSFSTLEIQRTEQGDSAMYLCASSLGGATQHFGDGTRLSIL.

V usage is TRBV7-2 and J usage is TRBJ1-1; unclear D gene. The CDR3 runs 14 residues. The germline gives CDR1 SGHTA, CDR2 FQGNSA. The germline V and J ends were trimmed by 5 bases and 3 bases, with 13 bases remaining between them. This CDR3 reads CASSLIGRYTEAFF. As DNA, the CDR3 is TGTGCCAGCAGCCTAATTGGGCGATACACTGAAGCTTTCTTT.

The sample holds a few counts of this clonotype. The chain couples TRBV5-1 to TRBJ1-2; D uncertain. The CDR3 runs to 13 residues. V shed 4 bases and J shed 4 bases, with 11 bases lying between them. CDR1 and CDR2 from the germline V gene are SGHRS and YFSETQ. CDR3 loop: CASSQDGPYGYTF. The CDR3 bases are TGCGCCAGCAGCCAGGACGGCCCCTATGGCTACACCTTC.

The chain has TRBV20-1 and TRBJ1-1; the D gene is possibly TRBD1 (5 bases). Germline values: CDR1 DFQATT, CDR2 SNEGSKA (reference sequence). V was cut by 5 bases and J by 2 bases, with 15 bases left in between. The CDR3 contains 14 residues. The CDR3 DNA follows: TGCAGTGCTGCCTGGATTGGGGCTAACACTGAAGCTTTCTTT. This codes for CSAAWIGANTEAFF.

The chain uses TRBV7-2 and TRBJ1-5; a possible D gene is TRBD1 (5 bases). The germline V and J ends were trimmed by 5 bases and 2 bases, with 16 bases remaining between them. The germline V gene encodes CDR1 SGHTA and CDR2 FQGNSA. The CDR3 consists of 16 residues. CDR3 protein: CASSLQAGEGNQPQHF. The DNA of the CDR3 is TGTGCCAGCAGCCTTCAGGCGGGGGAAGGCAATCAGCCCCAGCATTTT. The whole variable domain, remainder taken from reference TRBV7-2 and TRBJ1-5, is GAGVSQSPSNKVTEKGKDVELRCDPISGHTALYWYRQSLGQGLEFLIYFQGNSAPDKSGLPSDRFSAERTGGSVSTLTIQRTQQEDSAVYLCASSLQAGEGNQPQHFGDGTRLSIL.

V is TRBV20-1 and J is TRBJ2-3; the match to TRBD2 covers 10 bases. Germline values: CDR1 DFQATT, CDR2 SNEGSKA (reference sequence). J was trimmed by 2 bases and V by 6 bases; bases with no gene match: 8. The CDR3 has 15 residues. The CDR3 sequence: CSANLSGRHTDTQYF. The CDR3 DNA is TGCAGTGCAAACCTTAGCGGGAGGCACACAGATACGCAGTATTTT.

The J gene is TRBJ2-2, the V gene TRBV4-3; maybe TRBD2 (6 bases). Trimming stripped 5 bases from V and 1 base from J, with 11 bases between. Per germline, CDR1 LGHNA and CDR2 YSLEER. The CDR3 spans 15 residues. The CDR3 reads CASSTGTLNTGELFF. In DNA form, the CDR3 reads TGCGCCAGCAGCACCGGGACTTTGAACACCGGGGAGCTGTTTTTT.

This clonotype occurred a few times. The V gene is TRBV6-2 or TRBV6-3, the J gene TRBJ2-7; possible D gene TRBD1, 6 bases. This CDR3 region has 15 residues. Germline CDR1 MNHEY, CDR2 SVGEGT. Trimming pared 7 bases from V and 4 bases from J, leaving 20 bases between. CDR3 in DNA: TGTGCCAGCACTACACAGGGAGTTCTTCTTTACGAGCAGTACTTC. It is translated as CASTTQGVLLYEQYF.

The V call is TRBV29-1, the J call TRBJ2-4; D is unresolved. The V gene lost 4 bases and the J gene lost 5 bases, with 3 bases spanning the gap. CDR1 is SQVTM and CDR2 is ANQGSEA in the germline V gene. The CDR3 totals 10 residues. CDR3 protein: CSVVQNIQYF. The DNA for the CDR3 is TGCAGCGTTGTACAAAACATTCAGTACTTC.

V and J are TRBV3-1 and TRBJ1-1; D unresolved. Germline V gene sequence: CDR1 LGHDT, CDR2 YNNKEL (reference sequence). V lost 0 bases to trimming and J lost 6 bases, with 14 bases between them. The CDR3 runs 15 residues. The CDR3 DNA reads as TGTGCCAGCAGCCAAGATCCCCGTGGGTGGGCTGAAGCTTTCTTT. Its translation: CASSQDPRGWAEAFF.

The chain carries TRBV15 and TRBJ2-5; 7 bases are a match to TRBD1. The ends lost 5 bases at V and 1 base at J; junction bases unmatched: 4. The CDR3 has 14 amino acids. Germline assignment: CDR1 LNHNV and CDR2 YYDKDF (reference sequence). The chain's CDR3 is CATSAGGSQETQYF. In DNA form, the CDR3 reads TGTGCCACCAGCGCAGGGGGTTCCCAAGAGACCCAGTACTTC.

The J gene is TRBJ2-2, the V gene TRBV6-2 or TRBV6-3; unclear D gene. With 5 bases removed from V and 11 bases from J, the gap between germline ends came to 18 bases. Germline V gene sequence: CDR1 MNHEY, CDR2 SVGEGT. This CDR3 is built from 14 residues. CDR3 bases: TGTGCCAGCAGTGACCCCGGGCGCCAGGTAGAGCTGTTTTTT. Its protein is CASSDPGRQVELFF.

This clonotype was seen more than once but under ten times. The chain has TRBV29-1 and TRBJ1-1; no firm D call. V was pared by 4 bases and J by 1 base, with 10 bases between. CDR3 length: 13 residues. CDR1 is SQVTM, CDR2 ANQGSEA, per germline. CDR3 sequence reads: CSVVFGQNTEAFF. The CDR3 nucleotides read TGCAGCGTTGTGTTCGGTCAGAACACTGAAGCTTTCTTT.

The CDR3 DNA sequence: TGTGCCAGCAGAGTCGGGGGGAACCTAAATGAGCAGTTCTTC. Protein product: CASRVGGNLNEQFF. The V and J genes are TRBV25-1 and TRBJ2-1, with 7 bases matching TRBD2. In germline, CDR1 is MGHDK, CDR2 SYGVNS. V shed 6 bases, J shed 7 bases, and the junction held 9 bases outside the gene matches. The CDR3 contains 14 residues.